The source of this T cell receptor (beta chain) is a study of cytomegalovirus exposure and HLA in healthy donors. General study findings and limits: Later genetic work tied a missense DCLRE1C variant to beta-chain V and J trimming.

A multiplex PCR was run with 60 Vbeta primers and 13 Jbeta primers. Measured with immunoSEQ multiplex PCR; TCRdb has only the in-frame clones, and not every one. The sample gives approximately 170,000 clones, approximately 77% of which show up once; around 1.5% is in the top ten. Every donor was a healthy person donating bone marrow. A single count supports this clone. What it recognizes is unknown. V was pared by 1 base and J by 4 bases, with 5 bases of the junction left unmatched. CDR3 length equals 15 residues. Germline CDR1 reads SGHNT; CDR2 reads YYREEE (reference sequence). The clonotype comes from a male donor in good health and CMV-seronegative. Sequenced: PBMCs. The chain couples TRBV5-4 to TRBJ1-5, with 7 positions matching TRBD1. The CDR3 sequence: CASSLYGTDNQPQHF. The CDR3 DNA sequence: TGTGCCAGCAGCTTGTACGGGACAGATAATCAGCCCCAGCATTTT.